This record covers a single T cell receptor beta chain. The antigen remains undetermined. The CDR3 is made up of 12 amino acids. V was pared by 3 bases and J by 6 bases, with 10 bases between. Germline CDR1 reads SGHTS; CDR2 reads YDEGEE. This record comes from a study of T cells in tuberculosis. In the study overall: In South Africa, adults with active tuberculosis were compared with IGRA-negative and latently infected IGRA-positive adolescents. Points from the study as a whole: Cases with active tuberculosis were adults, while controls were adolescents. GMM-specific TCRs were nearer to active tuberculosis alpha repertoires, suggesting expansion. A GMM-specific repertoire classifier reached roughly 90% accuracy, AUROC approximately 0.93.

TCRdb keeps only in-frame clones here, not all; method: immunoSEQ multiplex PCR. The table has about 25,000 clones, roughly 92% seen once. Sequenced sample: PBMCs. The chain links TRBV5-8 to TRBJ2-7; D ambiguous. The TCR was taken from a donor between 10 and 29 years old with latent tuberculosis or without tuberculosis infection. Some clones in this sample may be carry-over from other donors' samples. The CDR3 coding sequence is TGTGCCAGCAGCTCCCCCCCCCGCGAGCAGTACTTC. Its translation: CASSSPPREQYF.